This T cell receptor (beta chain) is from a study of blood T cell repertoires in COVID-19. There are 12 residues in the CDR3. V was cut by 6 bases and J by 5 bases, with 11 bases left in between. Germline-derived CDR1 and CDR2 are MNHEY and SVGAGI. In the original workflow: Amplification of reference gene primers provided the estimated nucleated cell counts. Assay: immunoSEQ multiplex PCR; the TCRdb copy retains only in-frame clones and omits some. That table supplies the V and J calls and clone size; D and trimming were determined from the DNA. The data show a few hundred thousand clones, about 90% seen once.

The sequencing sample was made of peripheral blood. The clonotype originates from a woman between 25 and 40 years old who had recovered from COVID-19. The chain employs TRBV6-5 and TRBJ2-7; a possible D gene is TRBD1 (5 bases). The CDR3 region is CASRDSGHEQYF. CDR3 DNA: TGTGCCAGCAGAGACTCAGGGCACGAGCAGTACTTC.